Reported below is one T cell receptor beta chain. Its recognized antigen is unknown. The CDR3 sequence holds 15 residues, the cysteine and phenylalanine included. The DNA is unrecorded. Instrument on record: NextSeq 550. The Human TCR Profiling Kit (MiLaboratory) was used to make UMI-labeled 5' RACE TRB cDNA libraries. cDNA synthesis used the entire amount of extracted RNA, and PCR amplification then used the entire amount of cDNA produced. Libraries were prepared in parallel with an identical number of PCR cycles. The original methods were these. With a requirement of at least two reads per UMI, MIGEC and MiXCR extracted about 50,000 +/- 10,000 unique UMI-labeled TRB cDNA molecules per library. An average of approximately 40,000 +/- 10,000 functional in-frame TRB CDR3 nucleotide clonotypes without stop codons was found per library. After downsampling to 5000 UMI-labeled TRB molecules per sample, diversity metrics, including normalized Shannon-Wiener and Chao1, were computed in VDJtools. For the central five CDR3 residues, VDJtools calculated physicochemical properties weighted by clonotype size, namely interaction energy, strength, volume and Kidera factor 4. Through TCRdb reprocessing, the reads give one entry per CDR3 protein sequence; DNA is omitted. The authors' filters were not applied to this entry. The table for this sample records some 22,000 distinct CDR3 sequences. The top ten constitute about 4% of the sample.

The sample is drawn from a study of CXCR3-negative and CXCR3-positive naive CD8 T cells (dated by TCRdb to 2018 to 2020). At the level of the whole study: In total, roughly 140 million TRB reads were obtained, corresponding to roughly 1.5 +/- 0.3 million reads per library. For the TRBV-TRBJ cluster analysis, the naive subsets came from roughly 5 donors, while the memory cells came from 3 donors. The diversity and physicochemical repertoire analyses included more than ten donors pooled from two independent experiments.

The investigation overall reported the following: Because surface CD5, which has been linked to self-reactivity in mice, was comparable between naive subsets, TCR interaction strength was also inferred from TRB CDR3 physicochemical properties. Naive CXCR3-negative and CXCR3-positive cells from the same donor showed similar TRBV-TRBJ usage, whereas memory cells showed distinct patterns. Comparably high repertoire diversity was found in both naive subsets, whereas much lower repertoire diversity was found in memory CD8+ T cells. CXCR3 expression partially decreased after cryopreservation, so most assays used freshly isolated PBMCs. TRB CDR3s from CXCR3-positive naive cells showed higher hydrophobicity (lower Kidera factor 4), lower energy, and higher strength and volume indices than CXCR3-negative naive cells.

Each CD8+ T cell subset was flow-sorted in triplicate, and some 300,000 cells per subset were placed directly into RLT lysis buffer. Naive CD8+ T cells were defined stringently as CD45RO-CCR7+CD27+CD95- to exclude memory contaminants. Peripheral blood mononuclear cells were isolated from buffy coats by standard density gradient centrifugation. A FACSAria III was used to flow-sort naive CD8+ T cells into CXCR3-negative and CXCR3-positive populations. Total RNA was extracted from sorted cells with an RNeasy Mini Kit. The sequence was collected from a human donor in good health. Some clones in this sample may be carry-over from other donors' samples. This receptor chain uses TRBV23-1 and TRBJ2-7. TRBV23-1 is classed as an ORF, of uncertain function. Sequenced input: naive CXCR3- CD8+ T cells from blood. The label giving this sample's cell subset or site can be read as: CD45RO-CCR7+CD27+CD95- naive CD8+ T cells lacking CXCR3 (TNR3-). The CDR3 has the sequence CASSPCLGGAYEQYF.